This TCR beta chain was observed in a study of blood T cell repertoires in COVID-19 (TCRdb year 2020). About the study as a whole: The collaborator samples originated in the United States, Italy and Spain and spanned the acute and convalescent phases of COVID-19. The prospective study material was composed of cDNA or gDNA derived from T cells, B-cell-depleted T cells, or PBMCs. Subjects who had been exposed to COVID-19, were actively infected with it, or had recovered from it provided the deeply sampled blood TCRbeta repertoires that made up the dataset. The repertoires were released in a freely available public database intended as a resource for research on the immune response to SARS-CoV-2. Samples came from the ongoing ImmuneRACE study (first 160 participants) plus 1,254 subjects from 6 global collaborators. The sample metadata nearly always contained a de-identified subject ID, COVID-19 status, age in years and sex. HLA class I and class II types, where available, came from metadata supplied by the sample provider rather than from assay-based typing. The study at large found these results: The quantity of clinical and demographic metadata differed by source and by participant and was supplied without curation.

This clone was found a few times. Its antigen is currently not known. Base quality data are lacking; no much larger clone is found one base away. The CDR3 sequence holds 15 residues, the cysteine and phenylalanine included. Only the CDR3 DNA stays, 45 bases, in frame from base 1. The germline V gene provides CDR1 WSHSY and CDR2 SAAADI. V lost 6 bases and J lost 4 bases, and the count of bases not matched to a germline gene is 9. The immunoSEQ Assay, a bias-controlled multiplex PCR, was used to amplify TCRbeta CDR3 regions from genomic DNA. On the authors' methods: Within the assay, amplification of reference gene primers was used to estimate how many nucleated cells each sample contained. To quantify the absolute abundance of each unique TCRbeta CDR3 rearrangement, sequence reads were collapsed and filtered. For each sample, productive Simpson clonality was calculated as the square root of Simpson's diversity index across productive rearrangements. Here the immuneACCESS table is served through TCRdb, limited to in-frame sequences with V and J called. Missing clones are a known gap in these copies; in checked studies unresolved V genes cover under half, and the rest lacks a known reason. V, J and clone size were drawn from that table, and D and trimming were deduced from the DNA. A total of about 210,000 clones appear in this sample, more than 70% of them only once. The top ten constitute 2.5% to 3.5% of the sample.

Collaborating institutions collected whole blood in K2EDTA tubes following their own protocols. For TCRbeta analysis, collaborator samples were shipped as frozen whole blood, as isolated PBMCs, or as DNA extracted from either sample type. The sequence links TRBV10-2 to TRBJ2-1; 7 middle bases align to TRBD1. The receptor was derived from a man aged 45 to 65 with active or convalescent COVID-19. The sample taken for sequencing was peripheral blood. Here the CDR3 is given as CASRHGTDPYNEQFF. Read as DNA, the sequence is TGCGCCAGCAGACACGGGACAGACCCATACAATGAGCAGTTCTTC.